These T cell receptor beta chains were read from a single sample in a study of beta chain features in type 1 diabetes. Assay used: immunoSEQ multiplex PCR; TCRdb lists only in-frame clones, some missing. The sample shows 640,000 or so clones, 13% of them seen only once. The sample taken for sequencing was naive CD4+ T cells from blood. Receptor source: a man younger than 35 with type 1 diabetes. Each CDR3 is given with its conserved first and last residue. A D gene is named only where the DNA matches it firmly. The size of a clone is reported for some rows only, either as once, few or many, or as a class for expanded clones.

cdr3_aa cdr3_nt v_call clone_size j_call d_call
CASSLRQEEAFF TGTGCCAGCAGCTTGCGGCAGGAGGAAGCTTTCTTT TRBV7-9 few TRBJ1-1 .
CAWSGAPDTQYF TGTGCCTGGAGCGGGGCCCCAGATACGCAGTATTTT TRBV30 . TRBJ2-3 .
CASSQGGDRFNSPLHF TGCGCCAGCAGCCAAGGTGGGGACAGGTTTAATTCACCCCTCCACTTT TRBV4-1 . TRBJ1-6 TRBD1
CASSPGTSEQYF TGTGCCAGCTCACCTGGGACAAGCGAGCAGTACTTC TRBV18 few TRBJ2-7 .
CASSARGNQPQHF TGTGCCAGCAGCGCCAGGGGGAATCAGCCCCAGCATTTT TRBV2 . TRBJ1-5 TRBD1
CASSYWTVQETQYF TGTGCCAGCAGTTACTGGACAGTCCAAGAGACCCAGTACTTC TRBV6-8 few TRBJ2-5 .
CAWTRPGTSGYNEQFF TGTGCCTGGACTAGACCCGGGACTAGCGGGTACAATGAGCAGTTCTTC TRBV30 few TRBJ2-1 TRBD2
CSVRRWNNEQFF TGCAGCGTTCGCAGGTGGAACAATGAGCAGTTCTTC TRBV29-1 few TRBJ2-1 .
CASSAAGSYEQYF TGTGCCAGCAGCGCCGCAGGCTCCTACGAGCAGTACTTC TRBV9 . TRBJ2-7 .
CAWSVGAHYGYTF TGTGCCTGGAGTGTAGGGGCTCACTATGGCTACACCTTC TRBV30 few TRBJ1-2 .